This TCR beta chain was observed in a study of OX40 agonist ivuxolimab in advanced cancers. Study results and limitations: Antigens targeted by the expanded peripheral T cells were not determined.

The ends lost 0 bases at V and 8 bases at J; junction bases unmatched: 7. This CDR3 region has 15 residues. Germline values: CDR1 SGHRS, CDR2 YFSETQ. Assay: immunoSEQ multiplex PCR; the TCRdb copy retains only in-frame clones and omits some. The table shows fewer than 70,000 clones, with approximately 86% occurring only once. As concerns this clone: As yet, its antigen is unknown.

This sequence originates from an adult with an advanced solid tumor such as melanoma, head and neck, liver or kidney cancer. The chain employs TRBV5-1 and TRBJ1-4; 7 nucleotides agree with TRBD1. The sequences come from CD4+ or CD8+ T cells sorted from blood, collected in a trial of the OX40 agonist ivuxolimab. CDR3 residues: CASSLEGRGWEKLFF. DNA for the CDR3: TGCGCCAGCAGCTTGGAAGGCAGGGGGTGGGAAAAACTGTTTTTT.